One sample yielded the 26 T cell receptor beta chains listed below, sequenced in a study of T-cell memory formation after mild COVID-19. TCRdb re-called the 5' RACE reads through MiXCR, storing one row per CDR3 protein. The table shows 360,000 or so distinct CDR3 sequences, with 25% to 30% occurring only once. Sequenced input: PBMCs or a T cell subset sorted from them (not recorded which). Receptor source: an adult woman who had mild COVID-19 (a few samples of this study predate the infection). Cell type and time point are not known.

This clonotype was counted at least ten times. The V call is TRBV9, the J call TRBJ2-1, with D perhaps TRBD1 or TRBD2 (5 bases each). Trimming removed 4 bases at V and 0 bases at J, with 20 bases between. Germline CDR1 and CDR2: SGDLS and YYNGEE. This CDR3 comprises 18 residues. As DNA, the CDR3 is TGTGCCAGCAGCCCGGGGCTAGTTAGTTCCCGCTCCTACAATGAGCAGTTCTTC. Translation gives CASSPGLVSSRSYNEQFF.

V and J are TRBV2 and TRBJ1-1; TRBD1 might be the D (6 bases). V lost 7 bases and J 5 bases, leaving 20 bases between the germline ends. The CDR3 consists of 15 residues. The V gene's germline CDR1 is SNHLY and CDR2 FYNNEI. CDR3 protein: CASIRTWGARTEAFF. The CDR3 DNA sequence: TGTGCCAGCATTAGAACATGGGGGGCGCGTACTGAAGCTTTCTTT.

The rearrangement joins TRBV19 to TRBJ1-1; TRBD1 matches 8 bases. V dropped 4 bases and J dropped 0; count of bases not matched to a gene: 13. This CDR3 spans 18 amino acids. CDR1 is LNHDA and CDR2 is SQIVND in the germline V gene (reference sequence). The CDR3 DNA reads as TGTGCCAGTAGTACCGGGACAGGCCAATCGATTATGAACACTGAAGCTTTCTTT. Amino acid sequence: CASSTGTGQSIMNTEAFF.

This clonotype was detected only a few times. This chain uses TRBV29-1 with TRBJ2-1; TRBD1 matches at 8 bases. This CDR3 contains 13 residues. Germline values: CDR1 SQVTM, CDR2 ANQGSEA. V shed 6 bases, J shed 8 bases, and the junction held 9 bases outside the gene matches. The CDR3 DNA is TGCAGCGTCTCCTCCGGACAGGGCGATGAGCAGTTCTTC. This encodes CSVSSGQGDEQFF.

CDR3 bases: TGCGCCAGCAGTCAAGAGAGGACAAGAAAGTGGGGGGAGCAGTTCTTC. Amino acid sequence: CASSQERTRKWGEQFF. V is TRBV23-1 and J is TRBJ2-1; D may be TRBD1 or TRBD2 (5 bases each). Being an ORF, TRBV23-1 has a function that is uncertain. Between the trimmed V and J ends, which lost 2 bases and 10 bases, there was a span of 21 bases. This CDR3 has 16 residues.

This chain links TRBV10-2 with TRBJ2-3; 8 bases are a match to TRBD1. This CDR3 region has 15 residues. J gave up 0 bases and V 4 bases, and 3 bases lay outside the gene matches. Germline V gives CDR1 WSHSY, CDR2 SAAADI. The CDR3 sequence: CASSGDRPSTDTQYF. CDR3 coding DNA: TGCGCCAGCAGTGGGGACAGGCCTAGCACAGATACGCAGTATTTT.

The V and J genes are TRBV6-5 and TRBJ2-7; TRBD1 aligns across 9 bases. Germline V gene sequence: CDR1 MNHEY, CDR2 SVGAGI. The CDR3 is 15 residues long. J lost 5 bases, V lost 5 bases, and 10 bases had no gene match. CDR3 loop: CASSRRQGGRDEQYF. In DNA form, the CDR3 reads TGTGCCAGCAGTCGAAGACAGGGGGGACGGGACGAGCAGTACTTC.

This chain uses TRBV9 with TRBJ1-6; D not certain. This CDR3 region has 13 residues. CDR1 is SGDLS, CDR2 YYNGEE, per germline. Trimming left V 0 bases short and J 6 bases short, with 4 bases between. CDR3 DNA: TGTGCCAGCAGCGTAGAGAGTAATTCACCCCTCCACTTT. Its protein is CASSVESNSPLHF.

This clonotype came up a few times. The chain couples TRBV15 to TRBJ1-2, with D possibly TRBD1 on 6 matching bases. This CDR3 is 13 amino acids long. CDR1 and CDR2 from the germline V gene are LNHNV and YYDKDF (reference sequence). Deletions cut 1 base from V and 9 bases from J, with 12 bases between. The DNA of the CDR3 is TGTGCCACCAGCAGAGTACAGGGTTGGCGCTACACCTTC. Translated: CATSRVQGWRYTF.

This clonotype was observed a handful of times. V is TRBV20-1 and J is TRBJ2-7, with D possibly being TRBD1 (5 bases). CDR3 length: 13 residues. Germline loops: CDR1 DFQATT, CDR2 SNEGSKA (reference sequence). Trimming removed 5 bases from V and 2 bases from J, with 13 bases in between. This chain's CDR3 is CSADRGSPYEQYF. As DNA, the CDR3 is TGCAGTGCTGATAGGGGTTCCCCCTACGAGCAGTACTTC.

The V and J genes are TRBV12-3 or TRBV12-4 and TRBJ1-5; weak D call: TRBD1 (6 bases). This CDR3 spans 15 amino acids. Between the trimmed V and J ends, which lost 7 bases and 2 bases, there was a span of 15 bases. CDR3 loop: CASTLQGFGNQPQHF. The DNA for the CDR3 is TGTGCCAGCACCTTACAGGGTTTCGGCAATCAGCCCCAGCATTTT.

This chain connects TRBV28 to TRBJ2-3, with 7 bases lining up with TRBD2. V was clipped by 1 base and J by 5 bases; unmatched bases: 6. The CDR3 consists of 15 residues. Germline V gene sequence: CDR1 MDHEN, CDR2 SYDVKM. The DNA for the CDR3 is TGTGCCAGCAGTTTATTATGGGGGAGGGGAGATACGCAGTATTTT. It encodes CASSLLWGRGDTQYF.

V is TRBV7-9 and J is TRBJ2-7, with D hard to call. Germline loops: CDR1 SEHNR, CDR2 FQNEAQ (reference sequence). V was pared by 1 base and J by 2 bases, with 15 bases between. This CDR3 comprises 16 residues. For the CDR3, the DNA is TGTGCCAGCAGCTTAGGACCACGTTCCGATCCCTACGAGCAGTACTTC. It translates to CASSLGPRSDPYEQYF.

This clonotype was recorded at least ten times. The chain links TRBV5-1 to TRBJ1-1; 7 bases fit TRBD1. Germline-derived CDR1 and CDR2 are SGHRS and YFSETQ. Unmatched junction bases numbered 4, after V lost 4 bases and J lost 1 base. The CDR3 length is 14 residues. The CDR3 region has the DNA TGCGCCAGCAGCGTAGGACAGGCGAACACTGAAGCTTTCTTT. This gives the protein CASSVGQANTEAFF.

This chain links TRBV29-1 with TRBJ2-1; TRBD2 matches at 7 bases. Trimming removed 5 bases from V and 3 bases from J; junction bases left unmatched: 7. The CDR3 has 14 amino acids. Germline loops: CDR1 SQVTM, CDR2 ANQGSEA. The CDR3 DNA is TGCAGCGTTCCCGGGAGGATCCACTACAATGAGCAGTTCTTC. Its translation is CSVPGRIHYNEQFF.

This clonotype was seen a handful of times. The chain combines TRBV4-1 with TRBJ2-3, with TRBD1 identical over 7 bases. The CDR3 consists of 15 residues. Trimming took 4 bases from V and 4 from J; bases not matched to a gene: 8. Germline lookup yields CDR1 MGHRA and CDR2 YSYEKL. CDR3 bases: TGCGCCAGCAGCCTTCCCGGGACAGAACCAGATACGCAGTATTTT. Translating it yields CASSLPGTEPDTQYF.

The gene calls are TRBV24-1 and TRBJ2-7, with D perhaps assigned TRBD1 or TRBD2 (5 bases each). Deletions cut 4 bases from V and 2 bases from J, with 8 bases between. CDR1 and CDR2 (germline): KGHDR, SFDVKD. This CDR3 contains 13 residues. The CDR3 is CATSEGVPYEQYF. The CDR3 bases are TGTGCCACCAGTGAGGGGGTCCCCTACGAGCAGTACTTC.

The CDR3 here is CSAPRKPGELFF. DNA for the CDR3: TGCAGTGCCCCACGAAAGCCCGGGGAGCTGTTTTTT. The genes are TRBV20-1 and TRBJ2-2; D gene unclear. This CDR3 has 12 residues. V lost 6 bases and J lost 6, with 11 bases in between. CDR1 DFQATT and CDR2 SNEGSKA come from the germline V gene (reference sequence).

In this sample, this clonotype turned up many times. The CDR3 sequence: CSVRWGDNSPLHF. The CDR3 coding sequence is TGCAGCGTCCGGTGGGGTGATAATTCACCCCTCCACTTT. The rearrangement joins TRBV29-1 to TRBJ1-6; D is unclear. Per the germline V gene, CDR1 is SQVTM and CDR2 is ANQGSEA. The CDR3 is 13 amino acids. V lost 6 bases and J lost 5, with 11 bases in between.

The table lists this clonotype with a few counts. The chain is built from TRBV9 and TRBJ1-1; D remains ambiguous. V was clipped by 5 bases and J by 1 base, with 9 bases between them. The germline V gene has CDR1 SGDLS and CDR2 YYNGEE. The CDR3 has 13 amino acids. CDR3 loop: CASSEVSNTEAFF. CDR3 coding DNA: TGTGCCAGCAGTGAGGTTTCGAACACTGAAGCTTTCTTT. The full variable domain, completed using reference TRBV9 and TRBJ1-1, is DSGVTQTPKHLITATGQRVTLRCSPRSGDLSVYWYQQSLDQGLQFLIQYYNGEERAKGNILERFSAQQFPDLHSELNLSSLELGDSALYFCASSEVSNTEAFFGQGTRLTVV.

This clonotype has at least ten counts. The chain is built from TRBV5-5 and TRBJ2-7; D gene uncertain. From germline, CDR1 is SGHKS and CDR2 YYEKEE (reference sequence). The CDR3 totals 14 residues. The V and J ends lost 2 bases and 3 bases respectively, with 12 bases between them. The CDR3 spells CASSFRTPNYEQYF. CDR3 DNA: TGTGCCAGCAGCTTTCGAACCCCCAACTACGAGCAGTACTTC.

The rearrangement links TRBV5-1 to TRBJ2-7, with 9 bases aligning to TRBD2. V shed 4 bases and J 4 bases; nucleotides not matched to a gene: 12. Germline CDR1 and CDR2: SGHRS and YFSETQ. The CDR3 covers 16 residues. The CDR3 loop reads CASSGMPSGAEYEQYF. The CDR3 bases are TGCGCCAGCAGCGGTATGCCTAGCGGGGCGGAATACGAGCAGTACTTC. The full variable domain, rest sourced from reference TRBV5-1 and TRBJ2-7, is KAGVTQTPRYLIKTRGQQVTLSCSPISGHRSVSWYQQTPGQGLQFLFEYFSETQRNKGNFPGRFSGRQFSNSRSEMNVSTLELGDSALYLCASSGMPSGAEYEQYFGPGTRLTVT.

This rearrangement joins TRBV7-9 to TRBJ2-7; D tentatively fits TRBD1 or TRBD2 (5 bases each). The germline CDR1 and CDR2 sequences are SEHNR and FQNEAQ (reference sequence). V shed 0 bases and J shed 11 bases, with 14 bases lying between them. This CDR3 contains 13 residues. CDR3 DNA: TGTGCCAGCAGCTTAGCTCGGGACGTTGGGGAGTACTTC. Translating gives CASSLARDVGEYF. Supplemented by reference TRBV7-9 and TRBJ2-7, the full variable domain reads DTGVSQNPRHKITKRGQNVTFRCDPISEHNRLYWYRQTLGQGPEFLTYFQNEAQLEKSRLLSDRFSAERPKGSFSTLEIQRTEQGDSAMYLCASSLARDVGEYFGPGTRLTVT.

The rearrangement uses TRBV6-5 and TRBJ2-3; D possibly corresponds to TRBD2 (5 bases). Trimming removed 6 bases at V and 2 bases at J, with 9 bases between. CDR1 is MNHEY, CDR2 SVGAGI, per germline. The CDR3 is 13 residues long. The CDR3 sequence: CASSRRDTDTQYF. CDR3 sequence (DNA): TGTGCCAGCAGCCGCCGGGACACAGATACGCAGTATTTT.

The V gene is TRBV7-8, the J gene TRBJ2-5, with 7 bases identical to TRBD2. After removal of 0 bases from V and 5 bases from J, the junction contained 12 bases not matched to a gene. CDR1 is SGHVS and CDR2 is FQNEAQ in the germline V gene. This CDR3 has 17 amino acids. The CDR3 reads CASSLAYGLRAGETQYF. The CDR3 coding sequence is TGTGCCAGCAGCTTAGCTTACGGGTTGAGAGCGGGGGAGACCCAGTACTTC.

The chain joins TRBV5-1 to TRBJ1-1, with D perhaps TRBD1 (6 bases). CDR1 is SGHRS, CDR2 YFSETQ, per germline. The CDR3 is made up of 16 amino acids. V lost 3 bases and J 1 base, leaving 16 bases between the germline ends. DNA for the CDR3: TGCGCCAGCAGCTCCCGGGACACCCGGAGGAACACTGAAGCTTTCTTT. Amino acids: CASSSRDTRRNTEAFF.